This T cell receptor beta chain was obtained from a study of blood T cell repertoires in COVID-19. Sequencing used immunoSEQ multiplex PCR; TCRdb keeps in-frame clones, though not all of them. The repertoire includes a few hundred thousand clones, about four fifths of them detected once, and approximately 3.6% sits in the top ten. Individuals aged about 18 to 89 years were recruited from fewer than 30 US areas. Which cohort a participant joined came from the clinical history participants gave. Donors of Cohort 3 who recovered were those that had two negative PCRs, clearance, or symptom resolution. CDR1 and CDR2 from the germline V gene are SGHVS and FQNEAQ. The CDR3 contains 15 residues. J was trimmed by 3 bases and V by 1 base; bases with no gene match: 5.

The receptor comes from a man aged 50 to 59 who had recovered from COVID-19. Sample: PBMCs or T cells enriched from blood (not recorded which). The chain uses TRBV7-8 and TRBJ2-7, with 8 bases matching TRBD2. CDR3 region: CASSLVAGGNYEQYF. For the CDR3, the DNA is TGTGCCAGCAGCTTAGTTGCGGGGGGAAACTACGAGCAGTACTTC. The full variable domain, its missing parts supplied by reference TRBV7-8 and TRBJ2-7, is GAGVSQSPRYKVAKRGQDVALRCDPISGHVSLFWYQQALGQGPEFLTYFQNEAQLDKSGLPSDRFFAERPEGSVSTLKIQRTQQEDSAVYLCASSLVAGGNYEQYFGPGTRLTVT.